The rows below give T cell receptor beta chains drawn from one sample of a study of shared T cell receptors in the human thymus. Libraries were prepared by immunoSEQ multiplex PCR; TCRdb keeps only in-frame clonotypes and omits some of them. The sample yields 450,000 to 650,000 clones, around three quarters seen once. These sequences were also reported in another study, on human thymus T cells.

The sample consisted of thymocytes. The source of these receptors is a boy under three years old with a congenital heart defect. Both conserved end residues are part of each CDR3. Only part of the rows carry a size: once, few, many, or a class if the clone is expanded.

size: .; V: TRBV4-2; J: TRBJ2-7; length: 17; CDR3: CASSQGRTSGGPYEQYF
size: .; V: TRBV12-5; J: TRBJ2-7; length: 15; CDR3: CATSLAGGPAYEQYF
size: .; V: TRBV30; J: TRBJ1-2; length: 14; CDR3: CAWPYRGLHYGYTF
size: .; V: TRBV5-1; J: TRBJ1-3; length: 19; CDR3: CASSFGGTGGAQWTDTIYF
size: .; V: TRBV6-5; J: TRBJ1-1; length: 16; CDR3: CASSWDRAEWDTEAFF
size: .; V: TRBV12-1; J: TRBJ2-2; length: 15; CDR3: CASSLGSRGSGELFF
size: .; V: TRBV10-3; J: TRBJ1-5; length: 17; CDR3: CAISNPSQDCRNQPQHF
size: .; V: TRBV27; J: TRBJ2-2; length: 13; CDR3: CASSLFLAGELFF
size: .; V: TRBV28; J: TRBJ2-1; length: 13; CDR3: CASSPGGFDEQFF
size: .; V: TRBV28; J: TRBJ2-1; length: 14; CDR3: CATTPAGNRNEQFF
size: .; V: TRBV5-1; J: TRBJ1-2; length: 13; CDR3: CASSLDRGDGYTF
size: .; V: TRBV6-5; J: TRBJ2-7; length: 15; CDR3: CASSYSGTVTYEQYF
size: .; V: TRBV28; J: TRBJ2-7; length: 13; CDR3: CATLAAVSYEQYF
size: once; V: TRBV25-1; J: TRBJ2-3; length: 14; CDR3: CASSGDFPTDTQYF
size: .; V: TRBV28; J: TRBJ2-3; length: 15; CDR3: CASSSYSGVTDTQYF
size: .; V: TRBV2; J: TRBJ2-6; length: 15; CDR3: CASSEPSSGANVLTF
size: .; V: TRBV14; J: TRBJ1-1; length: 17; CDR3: CASSQDGTGAMNTEAFF
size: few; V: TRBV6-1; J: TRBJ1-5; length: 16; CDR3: CASSEASDRPNQPQHF
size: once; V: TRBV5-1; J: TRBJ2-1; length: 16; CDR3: CASSSTSQSSYNEQFF
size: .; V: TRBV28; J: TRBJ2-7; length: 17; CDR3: CASSPTGVAGGCYEQYF
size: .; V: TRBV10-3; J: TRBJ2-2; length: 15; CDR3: CAISEDRVRTGELFF
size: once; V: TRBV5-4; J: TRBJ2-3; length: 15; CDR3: CASRANREPTDTQYF
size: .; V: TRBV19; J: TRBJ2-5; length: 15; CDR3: CASSPGQGAKETQYF
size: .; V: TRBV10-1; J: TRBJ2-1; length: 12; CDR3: CASSGGYNEQFF
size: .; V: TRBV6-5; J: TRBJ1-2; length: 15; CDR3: CASSARQGAVNGYTF
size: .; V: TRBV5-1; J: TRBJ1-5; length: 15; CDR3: CASSFGDNSNQPQHF
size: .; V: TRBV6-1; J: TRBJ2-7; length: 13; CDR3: CASSGWQAYEQYF
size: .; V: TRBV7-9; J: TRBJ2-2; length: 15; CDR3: CASSLGTGGNGELFF
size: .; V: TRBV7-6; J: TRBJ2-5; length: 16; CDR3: CASSFNGVKYQETQYF
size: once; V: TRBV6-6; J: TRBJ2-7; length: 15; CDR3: CASRWGSAGLYEQYF
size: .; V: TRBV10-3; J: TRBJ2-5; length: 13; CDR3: CAISVEGQETQYF
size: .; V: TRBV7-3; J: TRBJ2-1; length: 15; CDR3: CASSPLAGGPDEQFF